This T cell receptor (beta chain) was profiled in a study of blood T cell repertoires in COVID-19. Germline lookup yields CDR1 LNHDA and CDR2 SQIVND (reference sequence). The V segment lost 3 bases and the J segment 2 bases; nucleotides outside the gene matches: 5. The CDR3 length is 15 residues. Per the authors' pipeline: Counts of nucleated cells, estimated from reference gene primer amplification, were obtained. TCRdb's table, derived via immunoSEQ multiplex PCR, lists solely in-frame clones and lacks some. The V and J calls and clone size are taken from that table; D and trimming were inferred from the DNA. The sample holds roughly 400,000 clones; around nine tenths are singletons and the top ten take 1.4%. This clone was observed a single time. Individuals aged about 18 to 100 years were recruited from 24 US areas. Allocation to cohorts depended on clinical history reported by the participants.

The sample comprised PBMCs or T cells enriched from blood (not recorded which). The rearrangement links TRBV19 to TRBJ2-3; 7 bases align to TRBD2. This receptor was identified in a young woman who had been exposed to COVID-19. The CDR3 is CASSMLRELTDTQYF. CDR3 coding DNA: TGTGCCAGTAGTATGTTGCGGGAGCTCACAGATACGCAGTATTTT.